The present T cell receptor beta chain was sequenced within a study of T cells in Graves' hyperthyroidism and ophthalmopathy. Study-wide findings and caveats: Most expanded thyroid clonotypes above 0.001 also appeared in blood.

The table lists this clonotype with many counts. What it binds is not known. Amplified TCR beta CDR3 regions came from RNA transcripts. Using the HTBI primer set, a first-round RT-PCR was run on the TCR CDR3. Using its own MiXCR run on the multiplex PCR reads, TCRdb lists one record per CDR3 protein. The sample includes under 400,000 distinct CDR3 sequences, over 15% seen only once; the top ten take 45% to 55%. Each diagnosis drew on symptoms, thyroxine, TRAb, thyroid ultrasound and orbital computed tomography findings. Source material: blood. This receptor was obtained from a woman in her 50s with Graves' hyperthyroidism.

The CDR3 bases are TGTGCCAGCAGCTTAAGTAGTTGGACTTACACTGAAGCTTTCTTT. Amino acids: CASSLSSWTYTEAFF. The rearrangement uses TRBV7-2 and TRBJ1-1; D is undetermined. CDR3 length: 15 amino acids. The V gene lost 2 bases and the J gene lost 3 bases, with 13 bases spanning the gap. The germline V gene has CDR1 SGHTA and CDR2 FQGNSA.